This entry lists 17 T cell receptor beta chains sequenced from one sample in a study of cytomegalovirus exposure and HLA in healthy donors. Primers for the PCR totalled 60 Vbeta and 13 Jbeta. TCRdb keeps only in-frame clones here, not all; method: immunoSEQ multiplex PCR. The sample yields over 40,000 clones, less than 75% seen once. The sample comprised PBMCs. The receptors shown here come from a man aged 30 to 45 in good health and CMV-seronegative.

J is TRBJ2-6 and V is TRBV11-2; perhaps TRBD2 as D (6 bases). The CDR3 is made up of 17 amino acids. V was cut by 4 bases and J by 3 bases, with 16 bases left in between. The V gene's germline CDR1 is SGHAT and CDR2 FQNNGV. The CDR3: CASSSKGWRVGANVLTF. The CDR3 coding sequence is TGTGCCAGCAGCTCCAAAGGGTGGAGGGTTGGGGCCAACGTCCTGACTTTC.

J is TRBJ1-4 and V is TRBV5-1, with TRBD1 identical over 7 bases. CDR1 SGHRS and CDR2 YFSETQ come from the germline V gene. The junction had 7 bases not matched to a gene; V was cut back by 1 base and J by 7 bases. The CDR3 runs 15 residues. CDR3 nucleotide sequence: TGCGCCAGCAGCTTGCAAGGGACAGTGGGTGAAAAACTGTTTTTT. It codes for CASSLQGTVGEKLFF. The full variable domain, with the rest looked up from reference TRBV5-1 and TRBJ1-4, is KAGVTQTPRYLIKTRGQQVTLSCSPISGHRSVSWYQQTPGQGLQFLFEYFSETQRNKGNFPGRFSGRQFSNSRSEMNVSTLELGDSALYLCASSLQGTVGEKLFFGSGTQLSVL.

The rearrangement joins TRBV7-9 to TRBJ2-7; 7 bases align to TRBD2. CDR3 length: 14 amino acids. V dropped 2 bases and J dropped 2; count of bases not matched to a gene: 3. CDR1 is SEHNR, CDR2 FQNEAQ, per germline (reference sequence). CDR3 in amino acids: CASSLTGTTYEQYF. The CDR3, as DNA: TGTGCCAGCAGCTTAACCGGGACTACCTACGAGCAGTACTTC.

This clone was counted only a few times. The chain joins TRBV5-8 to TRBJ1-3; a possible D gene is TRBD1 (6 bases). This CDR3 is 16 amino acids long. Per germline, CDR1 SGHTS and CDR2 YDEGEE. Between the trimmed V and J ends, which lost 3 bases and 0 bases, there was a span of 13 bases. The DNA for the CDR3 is TGTGCCAGCAGCTCCACAGGGCCCAACTCTGGAAACACCATATATTTT. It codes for CASSSTGPNSGNTIYF.

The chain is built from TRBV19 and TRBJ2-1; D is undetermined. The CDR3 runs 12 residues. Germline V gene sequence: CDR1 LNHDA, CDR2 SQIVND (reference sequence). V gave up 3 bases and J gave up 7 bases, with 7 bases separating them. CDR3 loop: CASSIPGNEQFF. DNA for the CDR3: TGTGCCAGTAGTATCCCCGGGAATGAGCAGTTCTTC.

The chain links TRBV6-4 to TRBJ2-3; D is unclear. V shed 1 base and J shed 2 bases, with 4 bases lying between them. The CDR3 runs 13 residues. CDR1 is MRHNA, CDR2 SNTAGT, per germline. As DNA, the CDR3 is TGTGCCAGCAGTGACTGGCACACAGATACGCAGTATTTT. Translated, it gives CASSDWHTDTQYF.

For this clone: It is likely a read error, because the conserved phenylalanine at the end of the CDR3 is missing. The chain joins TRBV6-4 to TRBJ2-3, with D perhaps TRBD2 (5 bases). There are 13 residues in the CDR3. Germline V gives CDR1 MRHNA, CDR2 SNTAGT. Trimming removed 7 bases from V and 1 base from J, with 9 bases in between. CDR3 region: CASIGLGTDTQYV. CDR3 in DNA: TGTGCCAGCATTGGACTCGGCACAGATACGCAGTATGTT.

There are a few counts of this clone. CDR3 protein: CASGYTYEQYF. The CDR3 nucleotides are TGTGCTAGTGGTTATACCTACGAGCAGTACTTC. The V call is TRBV12-5, the J call TRBJ2-7; D remains unclear. This CDR3 has 11 residues. Germline CDR1 reads LGHNT; CDR2 reads FRNRAP. Trimming shortened V by 4 bases and J by 2 bases, and 3 bases separated the two germline ends. The full variable domain, with the rest looked up from reference TRBV12-5 and TRBJ2-7, is DARVTQTPRHKVTEMGQEVTMRCQPILGHNTVFWYRQTMMQGLELLAYFRNRAPLDDSGMPKDRFSAEMPDATLATLKIQPSEPRDSAVYFCASGYTYEQYFGPGTRLTVT.

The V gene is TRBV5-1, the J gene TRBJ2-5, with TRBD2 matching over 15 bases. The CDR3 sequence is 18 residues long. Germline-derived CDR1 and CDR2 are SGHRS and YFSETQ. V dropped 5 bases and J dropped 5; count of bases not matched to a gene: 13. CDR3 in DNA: TGCGCCAGCAGATTTCTATCGGGACTAGCGGGAGGAGGGGAGACCCAGTACTTC. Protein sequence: CASRFLSGLAGGGETQYF. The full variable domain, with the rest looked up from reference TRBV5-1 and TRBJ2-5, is KAGVTQTPRYLIKTRGQQVTLSCSPISGHRSVSWYQQTPGQGLQFLFEYFSETQRNKGNFPGRFSGRQFSNSRSEMNVSTLELGDSALYLCASRFLSGLAGGGETQYFGPGTRLLVL.

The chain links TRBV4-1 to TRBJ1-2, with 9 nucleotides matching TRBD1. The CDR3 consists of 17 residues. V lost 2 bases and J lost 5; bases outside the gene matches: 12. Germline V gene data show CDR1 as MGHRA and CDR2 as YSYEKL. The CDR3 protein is CASSQNTGTGRLYGYTF. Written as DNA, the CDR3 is TGCGCCAGCAGCCAAAACACCGGGACAGGGAGGTTATATGGCTACACCTTC.

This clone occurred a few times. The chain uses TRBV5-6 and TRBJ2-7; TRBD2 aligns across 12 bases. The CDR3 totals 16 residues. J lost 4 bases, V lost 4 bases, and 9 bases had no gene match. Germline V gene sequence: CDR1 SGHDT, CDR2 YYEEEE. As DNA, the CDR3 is TGTGCCAGCAGCCCTAGGACTAGCGGGATTCTTTACGAGCAGTACTTC. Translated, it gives CASSPRTSGILYEQYF.

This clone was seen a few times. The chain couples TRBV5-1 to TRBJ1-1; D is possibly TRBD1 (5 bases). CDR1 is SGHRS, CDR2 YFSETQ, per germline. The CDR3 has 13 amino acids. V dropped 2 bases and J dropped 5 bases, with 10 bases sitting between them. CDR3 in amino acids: CASSFQEGTEAFF. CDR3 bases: TGCGCCAGCAGCTTCCAGGAGGGGACTGAAGCTTTCTTT.

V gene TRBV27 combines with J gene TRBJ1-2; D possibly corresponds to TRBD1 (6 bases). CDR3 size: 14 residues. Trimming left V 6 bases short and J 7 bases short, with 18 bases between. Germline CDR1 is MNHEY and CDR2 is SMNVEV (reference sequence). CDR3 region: CASRNWGGDIGYTF. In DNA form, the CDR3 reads TGTGCCAGCAGGAACTGGGGGGGCGATATTGGCTACACCTTC.

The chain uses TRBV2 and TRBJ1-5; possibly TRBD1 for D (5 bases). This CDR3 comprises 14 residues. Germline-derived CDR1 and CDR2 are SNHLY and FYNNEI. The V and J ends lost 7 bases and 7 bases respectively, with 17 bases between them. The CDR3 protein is CASTSGVTRQPQHF. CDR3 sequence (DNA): TGTGCCAGCACCTCGGGGGTAACGCGCCAGCCCCAGCATTTT. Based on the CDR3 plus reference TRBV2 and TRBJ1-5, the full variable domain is EPEVTQTPSHQVTQMGQEVILRCVPISNHLYFYWYRQILGQKVEFLVSFYNNEISEKSEIFDDQFSVERPDGSNFTLKIRSTKLEDSAMYFCASTSGVTRQPQHFGDGTRLSIL.

CDR3 loop: CASSLLGGDLNYGYTF. The CDR3 bases are TGTGCCAGCAGTTTATTGGGCGGGGACCTTAACTATGGCTACACCTTC. The gene calls are TRBV27 and TRBJ1-2; D might be TRBD1 (5 bases). The V gene's germline CDR1 is MNHEY and CDR2 SMNVEV (reference sequence). V was clipped by 1 base and J by 1 base, with 13 bases between them. The CDR3 is made up of 16 amino acids.

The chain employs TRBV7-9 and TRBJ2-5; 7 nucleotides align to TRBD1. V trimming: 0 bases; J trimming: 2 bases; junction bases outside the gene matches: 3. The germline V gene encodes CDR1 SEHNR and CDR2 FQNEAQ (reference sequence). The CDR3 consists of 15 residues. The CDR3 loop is CASSLAPTGQETQYF. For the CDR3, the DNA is TGTGCCAGCAGCTTAGCGCCGACAGGGCAAGAGACCCAGTACTTC.

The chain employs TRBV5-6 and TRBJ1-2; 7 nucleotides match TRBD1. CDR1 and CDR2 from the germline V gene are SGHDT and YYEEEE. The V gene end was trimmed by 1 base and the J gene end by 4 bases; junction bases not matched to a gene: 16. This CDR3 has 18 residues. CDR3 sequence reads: CASSLPGEGEAGGYGYTF. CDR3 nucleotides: TGTGCCAGCAGCTTGCCGGGAGAGGGGGAGGCAGGGGGCTATGGCTACACCTTC.